The 26 T cell receptor beta chains reported below all come from one sample, sequenced in a study of cytomegalovirus exposure and HLA in healthy donors. Primers for the PCR totalled 60 Vbeta and 13 Jbeta. Profiled with immunoSEQ multiplex PCR; TCRdb holds only in-frame clones, not every one. The sample comprises more than 80,000 clones, 60% to 80% of which are singletons, and 0.79% rests with the top ten. Sample: PBMCs. Every receptor here comes from a boy under 18 in good health and CMV-seronegative.

There are a few counts of this clone. The gene calls are TRBV5-6 and TRBJ2-7; D is possibly TRBD1 (6 bases). The CDR3 runs to 15 residues. V lost 0 bases, J lost 3 bases, and 13 bases lay in between. In germline, CDR1 is SGHDT, CDR2 YYEEEE. DNA of the CDR3: TGTGCCAGCAGCTTGGGACCGCGACAGGACTACGAGCAGTACTTC. This gives the protein CASSLGPRQDYEQYF.

Only a few counts were recorded for this clone. CDR3 residues: CASSREGGTGSEKLFF. The CDR3 DNA follows: TGCGCCAGCAGCCGAGAAGGTGGGACAGGGAGTGAAAAACTGTTTTTT. The chain recombines TRBV4-3 with TRBJ1-4; TRBD1 agrees at 9 bases. V shed 4 bases and J 7 bases; nucleotides not matched to a gene: 10. Germline V CDR1 and CDR2: LGHNA, YSLEER. There are 16 residues in the CDR3.

A few counts support this clone. The chain links TRBV30 to TRBJ2-4; a possible D gene is TRBD1 (6 bases). The ends were cut back, 3 bases at V and 0 bases at J, with 18 bases in the middle. CDR1 is GTSNPN and CDR2 is SVGIG in the germline V gene (reference sequence). The CDR3 runs to 17 residues. CDR3 sequence: CAWRDQLGTLAKNIQYF. DNA of the CDR3: TGTGCCTGGAGGGATCAACTTGGGACACTAGCCAAAAACATTCAGTACTTC.

The CDR3 region has the DNA TGTGCCATCAGACGCGCCGGGGACTACGAGCAGTACTTC. Its translation is CAIRRAGDYEQYF. This chain links TRBV10-3 with TRBJ2-7, with D possibly matching TRBD2 (5 bases). This CDR3 region has 13 residues. The V gene lost 6 bases and the J gene lost 3 bases, with 12 bases spanning the gap. Germline V lookup: CDR1 ENHRY, CDR2 SYGVKD.

This clone was counted between two and nine times. CDR3 coding DNA: TGCGCCAGCAGCCAACTAACAGGGGGCGCAGATACGCAGTATTTT. Translated: CASSQLTGGADTQYF. The chain carries TRBV4-3 and TRBJ2-3, with TRBD1 identical over 9 bases. This CDR3 is built from 15 residues. The V segment lost 2 bases and the J segment 4 bases; nucleotides outside the gene matches: 4. Germline loops: CDR1 LGHNA, CDR2 YSLEER.

The chain uses TRBV14 and TRBJ2-7; D not resolved. The CDR3 consists of 14 residues. Germline CDR1 and CDR2: SGHDN and FVKESK. Trimming took off 4 bases at V and 3 bases at J, with 13 bases between the two ends. The CDR3: CASSLRLTDYEQYF. The CDR3 DNA is TGTGCCAGCAGCCTTAGGCTCACAGACTACGAGCAGTACTTC.

The V gene is TRBV6-1, the J gene TRBJ1-1; tentatively, D is TRBD1 (5 bases). The CDR3 extends over 13 amino acids. Per germline, CDR1 MNHNS and CDR2 SASEGT. Between the trimmed V and J ends, which lost 5 bases and 0 bases, there was a span of 7 bases. The DNA for the CDR3 is TGTGCCAGCAGTATACAGGTGAACACTGAAGCTTTCTTT. Translating gives CASSIQVNTEAFF.

The V call is TRBV25-1, the J call TRBJ2-2; weak D call: TRBD2 (6 bases). V was cut by 4 bases and J by 0 bases, with 12 bases left in between. This CDR3 is built from 16 residues. Germline-derived CDR1 and CDR2 are MGHDK and SYGVNS. The CDR3: CASSGRGPANTGELFF. CDR3 nucleotides: TGTGCCAGCAGTGGGAGGGGCCCCGCGAACACCGGGGAGCTGTTTTTT. Based on the CDR3 plus reference TRBV25-1 and TRBJ2-2, the full variable domain is EADIYQTPRYLVIGTGKKITLECSQTMGHDKMYWYQQDPGMELHLIHYSYGVNSTEKGDLSSESTVSRIRTEHFPLTLESARPSHTSQYLCASSGRGPANTGELFFGEGSRLTVL.

This clone was seen only a few times. The rearrangement joins TRBV7-9 to TRBJ2-1; D possibly corresponds to TRBD2 (6 bases). V was cut by 1 base and J by 6 bases, with 10 bases left in between. This CDR3 region has 14 residues. Germline assignment: CDR1 SEHNR and CDR2 FQNEAQ (reference sequence). The CDR3 loop reads CASSLGAGFNEQFF. DNA of the CDR3: TGTGCCAGCAGCTTAGGTGCGGGATTCAATGAGCAGTTCTTC.

This chain connects TRBV11-2 to TRBJ2-2, with 7 bases lining up with TRBD1. The germline gives CDR1 SGHAT, CDR2 FQNNGV. J was trimmed by 6 bases and V by 1 base; bases with no gene match: 8. This CDR3 has 16 amino acids. The CDR3: CASSLVRGRGAGELFF. CDR3 coding DNA: TGTGCCAGCAGCTTAGTCAGGGGGAGAGGGGCCGGGGAGCTGTTTTTT.

This chain connects TRBV6-5 to TRBJ2-3; unclear D gene. The CDR3 has 12 residues. Germline V lookup: CDR1 MNHEY, CDR2 SVGAGI. Trimming left V 4 bases short and J 0 bases short, with 2 bases between. This CDR3 reads CASSSSTDTQYF. For the CDR3, the DNA is TGTGCCAGCAGTTCAAGCACAGATACGCAGTATTTT.

This clone occurred a few times. This chain uses TRBV7-8 with TRBJ2-7, with a tentative D call TRBD2 (5 bases). Per germline, CDR1 SGHVS and CDR2 FQNEAQ. CDR3 size: 13 residues. The germline V and J ends were trimmed by 1 base and 3 bases, with 7 bases remaining between them. The CDR3 sequence: CASSLGRDYEQYF. In nucleotides, the CDR3 is TGTGCCAGCAGCTTAGGACGGGACTACGAGCAGTACTTC.

This chain links TRBV6-1 with TRBJ1-2, with D unresolved. CDR1 and CDR2 (germline): MNHNS, SASEGT. Trimming took 5 bases from V and 0 from J, leaving 10 bases between them. The CDR3 is 14 residues long. Here the CDR3 reads CASSITASNYGYTF. CDR3 bases: TGTGCCAGCAGTATTACAGCATCTAACTATGGCTACACCTTC.

This clone was recorded a few times. The chain has TRBV29-1 and TRBJ2-3; D is possibly TRBD1 (6 bases). Germline V gene lookup returns CDR1 SQVTM and CDR2 ANQGSEA. V was shortened by 2 bases and J by 7 bases, with 16 bases between the two germline ends. This CDR3 has 14 amino acids. Here the CDR3 reads CSVEPPTGSYTQYF. The CDR3 DNA reads as TGCAGCGTTGAACCTCCTACAGGGTCGTATACGCAGTATTTT.

This clone came up a few times. The genes are TRBV19 and TRBJ1-5; D possibly corresponds to TRBD1 (5 bases). Germline V gene data show CDR1 as LNHDA and CDR2 as SQIVND (reference sequence). The CDR3 spans 14 residues. V lost 7 bases, J lost 3 bases, and 13 bases lay in between. CDR3 loop: CASTPTVANQPQHF. CDR3 nucleotides: TGTGCCAGTACCCCGACAGTAGCCAATCAGCCCCAGCATTTT.

The V gene is TRBV4-3, the J gene TRBJ2-7, with TRBD2 matching over 8 bases. CDR1 and CDR2 from the germline V gene are LGHNA and YSLEER. The CDR3 covers 15 residues. Germline trimming cut 0 bases from V and 5 bases from J; bases unmatched to any gene: 6. The CDR3 nucleotides read TGCGCCAGCAGCCAAGATTACGGGGGGGTGGACGAGCAGTACTTC. Translation gives CASSQDYGGVDEQYF.

A few counts support this clone. V and J are TRBV27 and TRBJ2-1; TRBD2 aligns across 7 bases. V lost 6 bases, J lost 0 bases, and 8 bases stayed unmatched. Germline V gene sequence: CDR1 MNHEY, CDR2 SMNVEV (reference sequence). The CDR3 totals 16 residues. The chain's CDR3 is CASSRLAADSYNEQFF. As DNA, the CDR3 is TGTGCCAGCAGCCGGCTAGCGGCGGACTCCTACAATGAGCAGTTCTTC.

This clone has only a few counts. This sequence joins TRBV5-4 and TRBJ1-3, with 8 bases fitting TRBD1. V lost 4 bases, J lost 2 bases, and 8 bases stayed unmatched. Germline V lookup: CDR1 SGHNT, CDR2 YYREEE (reference sequence). This CDR3 region has 16 residues. CDR3 loop: CASSQQQGVAGNTIYF. The CDR3 DNA follows: TGTGCCAGCAGCCAACAACAGGGGGTCGCTGGAAACACCATATATTTT.

The genes are TRBV16 and TRBJ2-1; D is possibly TRBD2 (6 bases). Trimming shortened V by 0 bases and J by 4 bases, and 13 bases separated the two germline ends. There are 16 residues in the CDR3. Germline V gives CDR1 KGHSY, CDR2 FQNENV. DNA of the CDR3: TGTGCCAGCAGCCAATCTCTAGCGCTACCATACAATGAGCAGTTCTTC. This gives the protein CASSQSLALPYNEQFF.

The chain links TRBV9 to TRBJ2-7, with D possibly TRBD1 on 5 matching bases. Trimming removed 6 bases from V and 2 bases from J, with 15 bases in between. The CDR3 is 14 amino acids. Germline CDR1 and CDR2: SGDLS and YYNGEE. This CDR3 reads CASTATDSPYEQYF. Written as DNA, the CDR3 is TGTGCCAGCACCGCCACTGACAGCCCCTACGAGCAGTACTTC.

This clone has a handful of counts. The chain recombines TRBV18 with TRBJ2-7, with 7 bases that match TRBD1. The junction had 1 base not matched to a gene; V was cut back by 2 bases and J by 0 bases. The CDR3 sequence is 14 residues long. Germline lookup yields CDR1 KGHSH and CDR2 LQKENI. The DNA of the CDR3 is TGTGCCAGCTCACCAGGACAGGTCTCCTACGAGCAGTACTTC. Translating it yields CASSPGQVSYEQYF.

This clone was seen only once. The chain recombines TRBV5-1 with TRBJ2-7; 8 bases match TRBD2. CDR1 is SGHRS, CDR2 YFSETQ, per germline. The CDR3 is 14 residues long. Trimming at V came to 3 bases and at J to 6 bases, leaving 8 bases not matched to a gene. CDR3 coding DNA: TGCGCCAGCAGCTCTCTTGGGACTAGTCTCGAGCAGTACTTC. This encodes CASSSLGTSLEQYF. The whole variable domain, filled in from reference TRBV5-1 and TRBJ2-7, reads KAGVTQTPRYLIKTRGQQVTLSCSPISGHRSVSWYQQTPGQGLQFLFEYFSETQRNKGNFPGRFSGRQFSNSRSEMNVSTLELGDSALYLCASSSLGTSLEQYFGPGTRLTVT.

This clone was seen a few times. This chain links TRBV30 with TRBJ2-1, with TRBD1 as a possible D gene (6 bases). This CDR3 contains 13 residues. Trimming cost V 2 bases and J 6 bases, with 11 bases left between them. Germline V CDR1 and CDR2: GTSNPN, SVGIG (reference sequence). CDR3 sequence: CAWSRGQTNEQFF. The CDR3 coding sequence is TGTGCCTGGAGTCGTGGACAGACCAATGAGCAGTTCTTC.

A few counts support this clone. The gene calls are TRBV7-9 and TRBJ1-1, with TRBD1 as a possible D gene (5 bases). Germline assignment: CDR1 SEHNR and CDR2 FQNEAQ (reference sequence). CDR3 length: 14 residues. The germline V and J ends were trimmed by 5 bases and 1 base, with 11 bases remaining between them. The CDR3 nucleotides read TGTGCCAGCAGCCCACAGGCAGGGAACACTGAAGCTTTCTTT. Translated, it gives CASSPQAGNTEAFF.

V gene TRBV5-1 combines with J gene TRBJ2-7; TRBD1 agrees at 10 bases. Germline V gene lookup returns CDR1 SGHRS and CDR2 YFSETQ. CDR3 size: 15 residues. V was pared by 4 bases and J by 3 bases, with 7 bases of the junction left unmatched. CDR3 nucleotides: TGCGCCAGCAGCCGGGGGACAGGGGCTCACTACGAGCAGTACTTC. Protein sequence: CASSRGTGAHYEQYF.

V is TRBV9 and J is TRBJ2-1; 7 positions match TRBD1. In germline, CDR1 is SGDLS, CDR2 YYNGEE. Germline trimming cut 3 bases from V and 10 bases from J; bases unmatched to any gene: 4. CDR3 length equals 12 residues. This CDR3 is CASSEGGREQFF. The CDR3 DNA reads as TGTGCCAGCAGCGAAGGGGGCAGAGAGCAGTTCTTC.